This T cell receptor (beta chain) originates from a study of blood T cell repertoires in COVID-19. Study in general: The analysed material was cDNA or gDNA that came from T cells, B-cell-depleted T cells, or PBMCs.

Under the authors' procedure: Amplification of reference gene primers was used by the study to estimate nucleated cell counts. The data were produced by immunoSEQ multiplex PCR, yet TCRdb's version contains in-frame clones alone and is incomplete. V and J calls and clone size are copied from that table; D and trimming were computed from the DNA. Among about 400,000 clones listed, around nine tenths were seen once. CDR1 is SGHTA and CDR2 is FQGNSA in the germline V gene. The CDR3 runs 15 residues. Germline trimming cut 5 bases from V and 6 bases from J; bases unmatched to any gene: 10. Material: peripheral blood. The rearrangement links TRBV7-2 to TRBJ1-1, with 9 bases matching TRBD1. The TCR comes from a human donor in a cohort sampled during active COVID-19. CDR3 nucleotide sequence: TGTGCCAGCAGCCCCCGGGACAGGGCTGAGCCTGAAGCTTTCTTT. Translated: CASSPRDRAEPEAFF.